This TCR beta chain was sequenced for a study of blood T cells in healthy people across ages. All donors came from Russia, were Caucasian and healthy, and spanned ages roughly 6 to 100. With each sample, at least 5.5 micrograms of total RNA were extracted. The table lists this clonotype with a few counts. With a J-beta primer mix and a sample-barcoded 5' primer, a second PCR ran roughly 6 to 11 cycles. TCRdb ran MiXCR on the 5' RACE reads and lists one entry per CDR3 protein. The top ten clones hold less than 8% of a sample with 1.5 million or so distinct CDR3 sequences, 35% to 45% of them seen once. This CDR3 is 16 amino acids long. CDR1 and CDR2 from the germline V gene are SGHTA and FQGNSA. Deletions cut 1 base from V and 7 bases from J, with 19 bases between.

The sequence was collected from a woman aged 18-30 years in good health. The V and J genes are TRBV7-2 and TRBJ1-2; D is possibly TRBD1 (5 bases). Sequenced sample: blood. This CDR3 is CASSLEFSGRVSGYTF. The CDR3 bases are TGTGCCAGCAGCTTAGAGTTTTCCGGCAGGGTTAGTGGCTACACCTTC.